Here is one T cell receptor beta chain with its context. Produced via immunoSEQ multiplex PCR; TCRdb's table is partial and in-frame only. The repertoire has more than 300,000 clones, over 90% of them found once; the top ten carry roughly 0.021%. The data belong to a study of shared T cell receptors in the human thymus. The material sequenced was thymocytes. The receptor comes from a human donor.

Here the CDR3 DNA reads TGTGCCAGCAGCCGAAATAGACAGGGGGCCTGCTCTGGGGCCAACGTCCTGACTTTC. Its protein is CASSRNRQGACSGANVLTF. This chain joins TRBV7-6 and TRBJ2-6; 10 bases match TRBD1. The CDR3 consists of 19 residues. Germline-derived CDR1 and CDR2 are SGHVS and FNYEAQ. Trimming at V came to 5 bases and at J to 0 bases, leaving 10 bases not matched to a gene.